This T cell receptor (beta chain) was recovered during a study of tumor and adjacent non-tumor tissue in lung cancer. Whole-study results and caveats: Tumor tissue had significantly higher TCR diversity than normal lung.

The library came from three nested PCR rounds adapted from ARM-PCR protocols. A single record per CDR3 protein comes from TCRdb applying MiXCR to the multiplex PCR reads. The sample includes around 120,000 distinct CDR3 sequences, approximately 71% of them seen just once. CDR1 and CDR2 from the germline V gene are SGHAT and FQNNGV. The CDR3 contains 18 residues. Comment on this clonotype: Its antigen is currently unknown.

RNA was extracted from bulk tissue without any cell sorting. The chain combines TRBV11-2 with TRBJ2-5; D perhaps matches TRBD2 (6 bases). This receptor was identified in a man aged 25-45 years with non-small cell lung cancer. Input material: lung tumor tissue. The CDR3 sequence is CDGSPGPNHSGGGETQYF. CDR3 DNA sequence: TGTGACGGCAGCCCGGGGCCGAATCATAGCGGTGGCGGGGAGACCCAGTACTTC.